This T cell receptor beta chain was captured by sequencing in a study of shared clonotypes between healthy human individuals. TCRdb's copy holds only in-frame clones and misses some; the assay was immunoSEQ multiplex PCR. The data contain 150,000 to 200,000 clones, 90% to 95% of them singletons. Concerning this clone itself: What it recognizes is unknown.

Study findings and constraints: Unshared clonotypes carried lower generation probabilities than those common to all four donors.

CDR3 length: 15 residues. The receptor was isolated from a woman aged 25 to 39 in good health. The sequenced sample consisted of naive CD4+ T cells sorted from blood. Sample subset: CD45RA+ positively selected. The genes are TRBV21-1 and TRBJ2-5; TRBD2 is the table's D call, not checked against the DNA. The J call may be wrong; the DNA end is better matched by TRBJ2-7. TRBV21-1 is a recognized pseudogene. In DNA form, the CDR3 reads TGTGCCAGCAGGCCCCGTACTCGGACTACCTACGAGCAGTACTTC. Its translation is CASRPRTRTTYEQYF.